The 17 T cell receptor beta chains presented below share a single source sample, sequenced in a study of PD-L1 blockade in urothelial cancer. Documented time point: pretreatment peripheral blood. Measured with immunoSEQ multiplex PCR; TCRdb has only the in-frame clones, and not every one. The sample lists more than 55,000 clones; roughly four fifths were seen once. Material: PBMCs, obtained around atezolizumab (anti-PD-L1) treatment. These receptors originate from a man in his 70s with urothelial cancer.

The chain uses TRBV2 and TRBJ2-7; the match to TRBD1 covers 7 bases. Looked up from germline, CDR1 is SNHLY and CDR2 is FYNNEI. V shed 6 bases, J shed 1 base, and the junction held 3 bases outside the gene matches. CDR3 length: 13 amino acids. The CDR3 here is CASSVDRSYEQYF. For the CDR3, the DNA is TGTGCCAGCAGCGTGGACAGGTCCTACGAGCAGTACTTC.

The genes are TRBV7-2 and TRBJ2-3, with D uncertain. The germline V gene has CDR1 SGHTA and CDR2 FQGNSA. Trimming took 2 bases from V and 0 from J, leaving 9 bases between them. The CDR3 contains 15 residues. CDR3 nucleotides: TGTGCCAGCAGCTTACAAAGCGTTAGCACAGATACGCAGTATTTT. This sequence encodes CASSLQSVSTDTQYF.

This chain uses TRBV5-1 with TRBJ2-3; D might be TRBD1 (6 bases). CDR3 length: 15 amino acids. V lost 0 bases to trimming and J lost 2 bases, with 10 bases between them. Per the germline V gene, CDR1 is SGHRS and CDR2 is YFSETQ. CDR3 sequence (DNA): TGCGCCAGCAGCTTGGAGCAGGGGACCACAGATACGCAGTATTTT. This codes for CASSLEQGTTDTQYF. Based on the CDR3 plus reference TRBV5-1 and TRBJ2-3, the full variable domain is KAGVTQTPRYLIKTRGQQVTLSCSPISGHRSVSWYQQTPGQGLQFLFEYFSETQRNKGNFPGRFSGRQFSNSRSEMNVSTLELGDSALYLCASSLEQGTTDTQYFGPGTRLTVL.

This clone showed up just once. The gene calls are TRBV19 and TRBJ2-1; D remains ambiguous. V gave up 5 bases and J gave up 5 bases, with 10 bases separating them. CDR1 is LNHDA, CDR2 SQIVND, per germline (reference sequence). CDR3 size: 13 residues. CDR3 protein: CASSLQPDNEQFF. CDR3 nucleotides: TGTGCCAGTAGTCTCCAACCAGACAATGAGCAGTTCTTC.

This chain uses TRBV19 with TRBJ2-7; 10 bases fit TRBD2. The V gene end was trimmed by 6 bases and the J gene end by 1 base; junction bases not matched to a gene: 3. The CDR3 is 14 amino acids. Germline-derived CDR1 and CDR2 are LNHDA and SQIVND (reference sequence). Here the CDR3 DNA reads TGTGCCAGTAGCGGGACTAGCGCGTCCTACGAGCAGTACTTC. This encodes CASSGTSASYEQYF.

This clone was observed a few times. V usage is TRBV2 and J usage is TRBJ2-3; 7 bases match TRBD2. Looked up from germline, CDR1 is SNHLY and CDR2 is FYNNEI. The V segment lost 8 bases and the J segment 2 bases; nucleotides outside the gene matches: 7. CDR3 size: 14 residues. CDR3 nucleotides: TGTGCCAGCCTGCGGGGGAGGAACACAGATACGCAGTATTTT. Translated: CASLRGRNTDTQYF.

This chain uses TRBV25-1 with TRBJ1-1; 7 bases are shared with TRBD1. V dropped 6 bases and J dropped 4; count of bases not matched to a gene: 8. This CDR3 has 14 residues. The germline V gene has CDR1 MGHDK and CDR2 SYGVNS. The CDR3 region has the DNA TGTGCCAGCAGGGAGACAGGGTATGGCACTGAAGCTTTCTTT. Residues: CASRETGYGTEAFF.

The chain joins TRBV5-4 to TRBJ1-2, with unresolved D. Germline assignment: CDR1 SGHNT and CDR2 YYREEE (reference sequence). With 7 bases removed from V and 3 bases from J, the gap between germline ends came to 13 bases. This CDR3 has 13 residues. CDR3 DNA: TGTGCCAGCGGCTCCGACACCTACTATGGCTACACCTTC. Translation gives CASGSDTYYGYTF.

This sequence joins TRBV5-1 and TRBJ1-2; D is unresolved. There are 15 residues in the CDR3. Germline-derived CDR1 and CDR2 are SGHRS and YFSETQ. V was pared by 0 bases and J by 8 bases, with 17 bases between. The CDR3 spells CASSLDVSVEVGYTF. The DNA for the CDR3 is TGCGCCAGCAGCTTGGATGTCAGTGTGGAGGTCGGCTACACCTTC.

V usage is TRBV5-6 and J usage is TRBJ2-5; TRBD1 aligns across 7 bases. The V and J ends lost 0 bases and 7 bases, in that order; junction bases with no gene match: 9. The CDR3 runs 15 residues. Germline CDR1 and CDR2: SGHDT and YYEEEE. This CDR3 reads CASSLGGGKLGTQYF. CDR3 sequence (DNA): TGTGCCAGCAGCTTGGGAGGGGGCAAGTTAGGGACCCAGTACTTC.

CDR3 nucleotide sequence: TGTGCCAGCAGTGAAGTATTCAGGGATGCTGGCTACACCTTC. Translating it yields CASSEVFRDAGYTF. This rearrangement joins TRBV6-1 to TRBJ1-2; maybe TRBD1 (5 bases). The CDR3 has 14 residues. The V gene's germline CDR1 is MNHNS and CDR2 SASEGT. Between the trimmed V and J ends, which lost 1 base and 7 bases, there was a span of 13 bases.

V is TRBV7-9 and J is TRBJ2-3; a possible D gene is TRBD2 (5 bases). Trimming stripped 1 base from V and 9 bases from J, with 8 bases between. The CDR3 consists of 12 residues. In germline, CDR1 is SEHNR, CDR2 FQNEAQ (reference sequence). The chain's CDR3 is CASSLEEATQYF. Written as DNA, the CDR3 is TGTGCCAGCAGCTTAGAGGAGGCCACGCAGTATTTT.

This clone was counted a single time. The rearrangement links TRBV11-2 to TRBJ1-2, with TRBD1 matching 9 bases. The trim removed 4 bases at V and 2 bases at J, leaving 5 bases unmatched. The CDR3 sequence is 15 residues long. The germline gives CDR1 SGHAT, CDR2 FQNNGV. In DNA form, the CDR3 reads TGTGCCAGCAGCTCGTACAGGGGGCAGAACTATGGCTACACCTTC. Protein product: CASSSYRGQNYGYTF.

The chain carries TRBV29-1 and TRBJ1-2; 7 bases line up with TRBD1. The CDR3 is 14 residues long. Germline V gives CDR1 SQVTM, CDR2 ANQGSEA. Trimming cost V 7 bases and J 2 bases; bases outside gene matches: 10. The CDR3 DNA follows: TGCAGCGCCCGACAGGGAGGTTCCAACTATGGCTACACCTTC. Translated, it gives CSARQGGSNYGYTF.

The chain recombines TRBV2 with TRBJ1-1; no firm D call. V lost 1 base and J 1 base, leaving 7 bases between the germline ends. CDR3 size: 14 residues. CDR1 is SNHLY and CDR2 is FYNNEI in the germline V gene. In nucleotides, the CDR3 is TGTGCCAGCAGTGAAGGCCGGTGGAACACTGAAGCTTTCTTT. It is translated as CASSEGRWNTEAFF.

The chain combines TRBV5-1 with TRBJ1-1; 12 positions match TRBD1. Losses at the gene ends were 4 bases for V and 0 bases for J; bases not matched to a gene: 7. Per the germline V gene, CDR1 is SGHRS and CDR2 is YFSETQ. The CDR3 totals 17 residues. The CDR3 DNA is TGCGCCAGCAGCAGGGACAGGGGGCGCGAAGTGAACACTGAAGCTTTCTTT. Its translation is CASSRDRGREVNTEAFF.

This chain uses TRBV7-2 with TRBJ1-1; D perhaps matches TRBD1 (6 bases). This CDR3 is 17 amino acids long. The germline CDR1 and CDR2 sequences are SGHTA and FQGNSA. Trimming took off 5 bases at V and 3 bases at J, with 22 bases between the two ends. CDR3 DNA: TGTGCCAGCAGCCAAGCGAGCCCCCTGGCAGGGGACACTGAAGCTTTCTTT. Translation: CASSQASPLAGDTEAFF.